This section outlines one TCR beta chain sequence together with its context. The sample comes from a study of OX40 agonist ivuxolimab in advanced cancers. Overall study context: Patients were dosed with the agonistic anti-OX40 (CD134) antibody ivuxolimab. Averaging roughly 60 years in age, with a range of 23 to 79, the cohort was about 83% male.

Libraries were prepared by immunoSEQ multiplex PCR; TCRdb keeps only in-frame clonotypes and omits some of them. Of about 68,000 clones listed, 65% to 85% are singletons. The V segment lost 2 bases and the J segment 5 bases; nucleotides outside the gene matches: 4. The germline V gene has CDR1 SGHTA and CDR2 FQGNSA. This CDR3 has 14 amino acids. V usage is TRBV7-2 and J usage is TRBJ1-1; 8 bases line up with TRBD1. Sequenced here: CD4+ or CD8+ T cells sorted from blood, sampled in a trial of the OX40 agonist ivuxolimab. The source of this sequence is an adult with an advanced solid tumor such as melanoma, head and neck, liver or kidney cancer. This CDR3 is CASSLRQGATEAFF. The CDR3, as DNA: TGTGCCAGCAGCTTACGCCAGGGGGCGACTGAAGCTTTCTTT.